These T cell receptor beta chains were read from a single sample in a study of T-cell reconstitution after alpha-beta-depleted transplantation in children. TCRdb reprocessed the PCR reads via MiXCR and lists one record per CDR3 protein. The sample yields more than 90,000 distinct CDR3 sequences, about a tenth seen once. The sample consisted of PBMCs, taken before TCRalphabeta/CD19-depleted stem cell transplant. The source of these receptors is a boy aged 2-9 years with acute lymphoblastic leukemia, due to receive a stem cell transplant. The CDR3 runs from the conserved cysteine through the conserved F or W. A D gene is named only where the DNA matches it firmly. The listing skips clone size in some rows; elsewhere it reads once, few, many or a size class.

- TRBJ2-7 TRBV10-3 - CAISDSGQGSYEQYF TGTGCCATCAGTGACAGCGGACAAGGGTCGTACGAGCAGTACTTC
- TRBJ2-3 TRBV6-4 - CASSDSSSGETDTQYF TGTGCCAGCAGTGACTCAAGTTCAGGGGAGACAGATACGCAGTATTTT
- TRBJ1-5 TRBV29-1 - CSVGALTGPQHF TGCAGCGTTGGGGCTTTGACTGGGCCCCAGCATTTT
TRBD1 TRBJ1-2 TRBV6-1 many CASSGGTGGNFCTF TGTGCCAGCAGTGGCGGGACAGGGGGCAATTTTTGCACCTTC
TRBD2 TRBJ2-3 TRBV29-1 - CSVDYELAGGKQYF TGCAGCGTTGATTACGAACTAGCGGGAGGGAAGCAGTATTTT
- TRBJ2-2 TRBV12-3/TRBV12-4 many CASSLPFGGLNSGELFF TGTGCCAGCAGTTTACCGTTCGGGGGACTCAATTCCGGGGAGCTGTTTTTT
TRBD2 TRBJ2-7 TRBV7-2 few CASSLVGGAGEEQYF TGTGCCAGCAGCTTAGTTGGGGGAGCGGGAGAGGAGCAGTACTTC
TRBD2 TRBJ2-1 TRBV6-5 many CASSYLAVSSYNEQFF TGTGCCAGCAGTTACCTAGCGGTAAGCTCCTACAATGAGCAGTTCTTC
- TRBJ2-2 TRBV5-1 once CASSPETPGAGELFF TGCGCCAGCAGCCCCGAAACTCCAGGGGCCGGGGAGCTGTTTTTT
TRBD1 TRBJ1-4 TRBV28 - CASRRQGGAEKLFF TGTGCCAGCAGACGACAGGGAGGTGCTGAAAAACTGTTTTTT
- TRBJ2-1 TRBV5-1 once CASSGGLGMGEQFF TGCGCCAGCAGCGGGGGACTCGGGATGGGTGAGCAGTTCTTC
TRBD2 TRBJ2-3 TRBV5-1 - CASSPRLAGQRDTQYF TGCGCCAGCAGCCCCCGACTAGCGGGACAGAGAGATACGCAGTATTTT
- TRBJ2-5 TRBV11-3 - CASSHRARGETQYF TGTGCCAGCAGCCACAGGGCTCGGGGAGAGACCCAGTACTTC
TRBD2 TRBJ2-1 TRBV5-1 - CASSLLGGRAGIEQFF TGCGCCAGCAGCTTATTGGGCGGGAGGGCCGGGATTGAGCAGTTCTTC